This paragraph reports one T cell receptor beta chain. V lost 1 base and J lost 7; bases outside the gene matches: 6. The CDR3 length is 14 residues. CDR1 SGHDT and CDR2 YYEEEE come from the germline V gene. TCRdb's copy holds only in-frame clones and misses some; the assay was immunoSEQ multiplex PCR. The data hold fewer than 600,000 clones, with roughly nine tenths observed a single time. This sample stems from a study of Ad26.COV2.S vaccination and SARS-CoV-2 variants. Background on the study: Participants got Ad26.COV2.S intramuscularly, once or twice 56 days apart.

The sample's treatment: roughly 20 received Ad26.COV2.S at low or high dose, single or two shots; 5 received placebo; per-sample allocation not given. Sampling occurred on day 63 after the first vaccine or placebo injection. The material sequenced was peripheral blood, taken in a trial of Ad26.COV2.S vaccine versus placebo. The origin of this receptor is a person aged 18-60 years who received the Ad26.COV2.S COVID-19 vaccine or a placebo. V gene TRBV5-6 combines with J gene TRBJ1-2; 8 bases are a match to TRBD1. CDR3 in DNA: TGTGCCAGCAGCTTGCCGGACAGGGCGGTTGGCTACACCTTC. This codes for CASSLPDRAVGYTF.